The T cell receptor (beta chain) under discussion was sequenced for a study of cytomegalovirus exposure and HLA in healthy donors. Profiling relied on immunoSEQ multiplex PCR, and the TCRdb table lists in-frame clones only, not all of them. Of approximately 270,000 clones listed, roughly nine tenths are singletons. CDR1 SEHNR and CDR2 FQNEAQ come from the germline V gene (reference sequence). The CDR3 totals 14 residues. V trimming: 5 bases; J trimming: 7 bases; junction bases outside the gene matches: 11. Among the 120 subjects of the validation cohort, separate from the approximately 670-subject first cohort, were the donors.

The chain links TRBV7-9 to TRBJ2-7, with 7 bases aligning to TRBD2. The clonotype comes from a man aged 18 to 35 in good health and CMV-seropositive. The specimen sequenced was PBMCs. CDR3 protein: CASSPLGGTREQYF. The CDR3 coding sequence is TGTGCCAGCAGCCCCTTGGGAGGGACTCGTGAGCAGTACTTC. Full variable domain (outside the CDR3, taken from reference TRBV7-9 and TRBJ2-7): DTGVSQNPRHKITKRGQNVTFRCDPISEHNRLYWYRQTLGQGPEFLTYFQNEAQLEKSRLLSDRFSAERPKGSFSTLEIQRTEQGDSAMYLCASSPLGGTREQYFGPGTRLTVT.